The clone carrying this T cell receptor (beta chain) was counted between two and nine times. Unrecorded immune exposures were likely, despite nominal health at sampling. This record belongs to a study of cytomegalovirus exposure and HLA in healthy donors. Study as a whole: An early data release held 79 million or so unique TCRs from HLA-typed donors.

The germline gives CDR1 LNHDA, CDR2 SQIVND (reference sequence). V trimming: 5 bases; J trimming: 3 bases; junction bases outside the gene matches: 6. This CDR3 spans 16 amino acids. PCR involved 60 Vbeta and 13 Jbeta primers. Original processing methods: Approximately 9.9 million of about 88 million unique TCR beta chains were shared, per a later count. The method was immunoSEQ multiplex PCR; TCRdb's version includes in-frame clones alone and lacks a portion of them. Clonal size and the V and J genes are those of that table, whereas D and trimming came from the DNA. The profile covers some 150,000 clones, with 60% to 85% appearing a single time and just under 6.5% taken by the ten largest.

The TCR sequence derives from a man aged 45-65 years in good health and CMV-seropositive. V is TRBV19 and J is TRBJ2-5; 13 bases are a match to TRBD2. Source material: PBMCs. In DNA form, the CDR3 reads TGTGCCAGTAGTGGCATTGGACTAGCGGGGGAAGAGACCCAGTACTTC. It codes for CASSGIGLAGEETQYF.